This T cell receptor (beta chain) was observed in a study of long-term antiretroviral therapy in people with HIV. Every participant gave one or more pre-ART and two or more post-ART PBMC samples. Without exception, participants with HIV were treated in the United States. This clone was seen a handful of times. What it binds is not known. With survey level as its setting, the immunoSEQ assay was v3.0. Assay: immunoSEQ multiplex PCR; the TCRdb copy retains only in-frame clones and omits some. Among fewer than 35,000 clones, over 60% were seen once, and the ten largest hold around 7.5%. Findings and caveats of the study: The study found that diversity rose after ART but stayed below transplant donor controls. Clones expanded before ART dominated the repertoire at all time points.

CDR3 length: 12 amino acids. Per the germline V gene, CDR1 is LNHDA and CDR2 is SQIVND (reference sequence). V lost 8 bases, J lost 6 bases, and 13 bases lay in between. The sequence was collected from a woman between 50 and 59 years old with HIV. This chain links TRBV19 with TRBJ1-1; D is ambiguous. The sample here was unsorted PBMCs, taken 2 years after starting antiretroviral therapy. The CDR3 is CASGGVSPEAFF. The CDR3 nucleotides are TGTGCCAGTGGCGGGGTTTCGCCTGAAGCTTTCTTT.